This T cell receptor beta chain was found in a study of blood T cell repertoires in COVID-19. In the authors' workflow: Estimation of nucleated cell counts was performed using reference gene primer amplification. Sequencing was performed with immunoSEQ multiplex PCR; in TCRdb, only in-frame clones are kept and a portion is missing. Clonal size and the V and J genes are those of that table, whereas D and trimming came from the DNA. The sample has some 180,000 clones; roughly nine tenths are singletons. The TCR originated in a man in his forties with acute or convalescent COVID-19. The sample was peripheral blood.

The DNA of the CDR3 is TGTGCCAGCAGTTGGGGGAACCTAGCGGCAGATACGCAGTATTTT. This gives the protein CASSWGNLAADTQYF. The chain has TRBV6-5 and TRBJ2-3; TRBD2 matches at 7 bases. The CDR3 runs 15 residues. V lost 4 bases to trimming and J lost 4 bases; unmatched junction nucleotides: 8. Germline V gene sequence: CDR1 MNHEY, CDR2 SVGAGI.